A single sample gave rise to the 18 T cell receptor beta chains below, sequenced in a study of blood T cell repertoires in COVID-19 (dated by TCRdb to 2018 to 2020). Libraries were prepared through the immunoSEQ multiplex PCR assay. TCRdb limited this immuneACCESS table to in-frame rearrangements with V and J called. A share of clones is missing; checked studies link under half to unresolved V genes, and the rest is unexplained. A total of fewer than 350,000 clones appear in this sample, roughly 90% of them only once. The ten largest make up approximately 2.5% of the sample. The sequenced sample consisted of PBMCs or T cells enriched from blood (not recorded which). These receptors were taken from a woman aged 40 to 55 with acute COVID-19.

The V gene is TRBV27, the J gene TRBJ2-1, with 7 bases aligning to TRBD2. The length of the CDR3 is 12 residues. Germline V CDR1 and CDR2: MNHEY, SMNVEV (reference sequence). With V trimmed by 3 bases and J by 13 bases, 6 bases remained unmatched. The CDR3 region is CASSLASGGQFF. The CDR3 DNA follows: TGTGCCAGCAGTTTGGCTAGCGGAGGCCAGTTCTTC.

The V and J genes are TRBV7-9 and TRBJ1-5, with D possibly TRBD1 on 5 matching bases. This CDR3 spans 12 amino acids. Trimming shortened V by 5 bases and J by 7 bases, and 9 bases separated the two germline ends. Germline-derived CDR1 and CDR2 are SEHNR and FQNEAQ (reference sequence). CDR3 sequence reads: CASSLPGQPQHF. The CDR3, as DNA: TGTGCCAGCAGCCTTCCAGGGCAGCCCCAGCATTTT.

The chain uses TRBV11-3 and TRBJ2-7, with TRBD2 matching over 11 bases. Germline V lookup: CDR1 SGHNT, CDR2 YENEEA. The J segment lost 5 bases and the V segment lost 5 bases, leaving 8 bases of the junction unmatched. CDR3 size: 15 residues. CDR3 DNA: TGTGCCAGCAGCGATCGACTAGCGGGAAGCAACGAGCAGTACTTC. As protein: CASSDRLAGSNEQYF.

A single count supports this clone. The chain employs TRBV10-3 and TRBJ2-3; 9 nucleotides agree with TRBD1. V lost 11 bases and J lost 2; bases outside the gene matches: 8. CDR1 and CDR2 from the germline V gene are ENHRY and SYGVKD. This CDR3 is 14 amino acids long. The CDR3 spells CASWTGEVTDTQYF. CDR3 in DNA: TGTGCCTCCTGGACAGGGGAGGTCACAGATACGCAGTATTTT.

CDR3 sequence reads: CASSPMTGSSYNSPLHF. CDR3 coding DNA: TGTGCCAGCAGCCCCATGACAGGGAGCTCCTATAATTCACCCCTCCACTTT. The rearrangement uses TRBV7-2 and TRBJ1-6; TRBD1 matches 7 bases. Germline trimming cut 5 bases from V and 0 bases from J; bases unmatched to any gene: 7. Germline-derived CDR1 and CDR2 are SGHTA and FQGNSA. This CDR3 spans 17 amino acids.

As to this clone: The junction departs from germline at one end; a sequencing error may be responsible. The gene calls are TRBV5-1 and TRBJ2-7; the D gene is possibly TRBD2 (6 bases). CDR3 length: 12 amino acids. CDR1 SGHRS and CDR2 YFSETQ come from the germline V gene. In DNA, the CDR3 is TGCGCCAGCAGCTTGGGGCAGGGAGGTAGGCATTTC. Its protein product is CASSLGQGGRHF.

This chain uses TRBV6-6 with TRBJ2-6, with a possible D match to TRBD1 (6 bases). V shed 5 bases and J shed 3 bases, with 14 bases lying between them. CDR1 is MNHNY, CDR2 SVGAGI, per germline (reference sequence). This CDR3 contains 16 residues. The CDR3 DNA sequence: TGTGCCAGCAGTCCCGGGACAACATTTGGGGCCAACGTCCTGACTTTC. Amino acid sequence: CASSPGTTFGANVLTF.

To note about this clone: The same CDR3 arises from other DNA sequences in this sample as well. The rearrangement uses TRBV5-1 and TRBJ1-1; possible D gene TRBD1, 5 bases. The CDR3 has 14 amino acids. Trimming removed 0 bases from V and 3 bases from J, with 9 bases in between. The germline V gene encodes CDR1 SGHRS and CDR2 YFSETQ. DNA for the CDR3: TGCGCCAGCAGCTTGGGACAGACTTACACTGAAGCTTTCTTT. Amino acids: CASSLGQTYTEAFF.

This chain connects TRBV6-5 to TRBJ2-7; 8 nucleotides match TRBD1. The CDR3 is 14 amino acids. V lost 7 bases, J lost 2 bases, and 7 bases stayed unmatched. The germline V gene has CDR1 MNHEY and CDR2 SVGAGI. The CDR3 DNA reads TGTGCCAGCACCCAGACAGGGGTCCCCTACGAGCAGTACTTC. As protein: CASTQTGVPYEQYF.

The chain recombines TRBV7-9 with TRBJ1-1; TRBD1 matches at 8 bases. CDR3 length: 12 amino acids. Germline trimming cut 8 bases from V and 1 base from J; bases unmatched to any gene: 0. Per germline, CDR1 SEHNR and CDR2 FQNEAQ (reference sequence). The CDR3 DNA reads as TGTGCCAGCGGGACAGGGAACACTGAAGCTTTCTTT. Translated: CASGTGNTEAFF.

The chain has TRBV12-3 or TRBV12-4 and TRBJ1-1, with TRBD1 identical over 8 bases. The length of the CDR3 is 12 residues. The DNA of the CDR3 is TGTGTTATTTCCAGGGGGCTCGGTGAAGCTTTCTTT. This gives the protein CVISRGLGEAFF.

J is TRBJ2-3 and V is TRBV5-5; D ambiguous. Germline V gene sequence: CDR1 SGHKS, CDR2 YYEKEE (reference sequence). The CDR3 spans 14 residues. Trimming cost V 2 bases and J 4 bases, with 11 bases left between them. Written as DNA, the CDR3 is TGTGCCAGCAGCTTTCCGACTCCTTCAGATACGCAGTATTTT. It codes for CASSFPTPSDTQYF.

V gene TRBV29-1 combines with J gene TRBJ2-7, with D possibly matching TRBD1 (5 bases). Germline V lookup: CDR1 SQVTM, CDR2 ANQGSEA. There are 11 residues in the CDR3. The V and J ends lost 7 bases and 8 bases respectively, with 15 bases between them. The CDR3 sequence is CSARTGPQQYF. Written as DNA, the CDR3 is TGCAGCGCCCGAACAGGACCTCAGCAGTACTTC.

The chain has TRBV25-1 and TRBJ1-2; the match to TRBD1 covers 10 bases. V was pared by 3 bases and J by 7 bases, with 5 bases of the junction left unmatched. Per the germline V gene, CDR1 is MGHDK and CDR2 is SYGVNS. CDR3 length equals 14 residues. CDR3 amino acids: CASSDGTGVLGYTF. DNA of the CDR3: TGTGCCAGCAGTGACGGGACAGGGGTTCTTGGCTACACCTTC.

The chain uses TRBV18 and TRBJ2-7; the match to TRBD1 covers 11 bases. Germline assignment: CDR1 KGHSH and CDR2 LQKENI. This CDR3 comprises 17 residues. The J segment lost 0 bases and the V segment lost 4 bases, leaving 8 bases of the junction unmatched. CDR3 loop: CASSRDRGTTGSYEQYF. The CDR3 DNA sequence: TGTGCCAGCTCACGGGACAGGGGGACTACGGGCTCCTACGAGCAGTACTTC.

V gene TRBV9 combines with J gene TRBJ1-5, with 9 bases that match TRBD1. The germline V gene encodes CDR1 SGDLS and CDR2 YYNGEE. The CDR3 spans 14 residues. V shed 3 bases and J 6 bases; nucleotides not matched to a gene: 4. The CDR3 here is CASSAGQGPQPQHF. CDR3 DNA: TGTGCCAGCAGCGCCGGACAGGGGCCTCAGCCCCAGCATTTT.

This clone is a singleton in its sample. CDR3 sequence: CASSFTPGPDTQYF. The CDR3 bases are TGCGCCAGCAGCTTTACACCTGGGCCAGATACGCAGTATTTT. V and J are TRBV5-1 and TRBJ2-3; D is ambiguous. Germline V CDR1 and CDR2: SGHRS, YFSETQ. Trimming took off 2 bases at V and 4 bases at J, with 11 bases between the two ends. This CDR3 comprises 14 residues. The full variable domain, in which reference TRBV5-1 and TRBJ2-3 provide the parts outside the CDR3, is KAGVTQTPRYLIKTRGQQVTLSCSPISGHRSVSWYQQTPGQGLQFLFEYFSETQRNKGNFPGRFSGRQFSNSRSEMNVSTLELGDSALYLCASSFTPGPDTQYFGPGTRLTVL.

The CDR3 nucleotides read TGTGCTAGTGGTTTTTGGAGTAGCACAGATACGCAGTATTTT. This codes for CASGFWSSTDTQYF. The genes are TRBV12-5 and TRBJ2-3; unclear D gene. CDR3 length equals 14 residues. Germline-derived CDR1 and CDR2 are LGHNT and FRNRAP. The V end lost 3 bases, the J end lost 0 bases, and 7 bases lay between the germline ends.